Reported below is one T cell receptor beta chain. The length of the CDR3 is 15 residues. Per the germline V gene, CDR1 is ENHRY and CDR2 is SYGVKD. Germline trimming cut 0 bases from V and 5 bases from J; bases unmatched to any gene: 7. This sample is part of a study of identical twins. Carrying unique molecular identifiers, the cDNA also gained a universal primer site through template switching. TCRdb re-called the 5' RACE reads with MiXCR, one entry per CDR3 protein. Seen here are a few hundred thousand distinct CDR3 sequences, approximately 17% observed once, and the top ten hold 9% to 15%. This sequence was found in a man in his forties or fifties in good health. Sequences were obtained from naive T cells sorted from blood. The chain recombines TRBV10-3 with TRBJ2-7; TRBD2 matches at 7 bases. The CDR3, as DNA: TGTGCCATCAGTGAGTCGACGCTGGGAGGGAACGAGCAGTACTTC. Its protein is CAISESTLGGNEQYF.